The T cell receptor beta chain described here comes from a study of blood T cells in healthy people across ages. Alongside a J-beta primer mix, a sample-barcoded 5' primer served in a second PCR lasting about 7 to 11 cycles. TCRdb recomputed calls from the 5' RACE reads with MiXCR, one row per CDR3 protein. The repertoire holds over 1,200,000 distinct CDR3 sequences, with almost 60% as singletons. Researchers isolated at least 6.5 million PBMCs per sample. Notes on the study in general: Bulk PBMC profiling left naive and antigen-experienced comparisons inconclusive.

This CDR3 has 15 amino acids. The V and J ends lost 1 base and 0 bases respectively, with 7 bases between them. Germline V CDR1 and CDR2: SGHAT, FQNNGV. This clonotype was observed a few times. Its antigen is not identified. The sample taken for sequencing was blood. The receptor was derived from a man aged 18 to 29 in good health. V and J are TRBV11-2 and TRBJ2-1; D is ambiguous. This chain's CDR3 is CASSLVVDSYNEQFF. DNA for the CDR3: TGTGCCAGCAGCTTAGTTGTGGACTCCTACAATGAGCAGTTCTTC.